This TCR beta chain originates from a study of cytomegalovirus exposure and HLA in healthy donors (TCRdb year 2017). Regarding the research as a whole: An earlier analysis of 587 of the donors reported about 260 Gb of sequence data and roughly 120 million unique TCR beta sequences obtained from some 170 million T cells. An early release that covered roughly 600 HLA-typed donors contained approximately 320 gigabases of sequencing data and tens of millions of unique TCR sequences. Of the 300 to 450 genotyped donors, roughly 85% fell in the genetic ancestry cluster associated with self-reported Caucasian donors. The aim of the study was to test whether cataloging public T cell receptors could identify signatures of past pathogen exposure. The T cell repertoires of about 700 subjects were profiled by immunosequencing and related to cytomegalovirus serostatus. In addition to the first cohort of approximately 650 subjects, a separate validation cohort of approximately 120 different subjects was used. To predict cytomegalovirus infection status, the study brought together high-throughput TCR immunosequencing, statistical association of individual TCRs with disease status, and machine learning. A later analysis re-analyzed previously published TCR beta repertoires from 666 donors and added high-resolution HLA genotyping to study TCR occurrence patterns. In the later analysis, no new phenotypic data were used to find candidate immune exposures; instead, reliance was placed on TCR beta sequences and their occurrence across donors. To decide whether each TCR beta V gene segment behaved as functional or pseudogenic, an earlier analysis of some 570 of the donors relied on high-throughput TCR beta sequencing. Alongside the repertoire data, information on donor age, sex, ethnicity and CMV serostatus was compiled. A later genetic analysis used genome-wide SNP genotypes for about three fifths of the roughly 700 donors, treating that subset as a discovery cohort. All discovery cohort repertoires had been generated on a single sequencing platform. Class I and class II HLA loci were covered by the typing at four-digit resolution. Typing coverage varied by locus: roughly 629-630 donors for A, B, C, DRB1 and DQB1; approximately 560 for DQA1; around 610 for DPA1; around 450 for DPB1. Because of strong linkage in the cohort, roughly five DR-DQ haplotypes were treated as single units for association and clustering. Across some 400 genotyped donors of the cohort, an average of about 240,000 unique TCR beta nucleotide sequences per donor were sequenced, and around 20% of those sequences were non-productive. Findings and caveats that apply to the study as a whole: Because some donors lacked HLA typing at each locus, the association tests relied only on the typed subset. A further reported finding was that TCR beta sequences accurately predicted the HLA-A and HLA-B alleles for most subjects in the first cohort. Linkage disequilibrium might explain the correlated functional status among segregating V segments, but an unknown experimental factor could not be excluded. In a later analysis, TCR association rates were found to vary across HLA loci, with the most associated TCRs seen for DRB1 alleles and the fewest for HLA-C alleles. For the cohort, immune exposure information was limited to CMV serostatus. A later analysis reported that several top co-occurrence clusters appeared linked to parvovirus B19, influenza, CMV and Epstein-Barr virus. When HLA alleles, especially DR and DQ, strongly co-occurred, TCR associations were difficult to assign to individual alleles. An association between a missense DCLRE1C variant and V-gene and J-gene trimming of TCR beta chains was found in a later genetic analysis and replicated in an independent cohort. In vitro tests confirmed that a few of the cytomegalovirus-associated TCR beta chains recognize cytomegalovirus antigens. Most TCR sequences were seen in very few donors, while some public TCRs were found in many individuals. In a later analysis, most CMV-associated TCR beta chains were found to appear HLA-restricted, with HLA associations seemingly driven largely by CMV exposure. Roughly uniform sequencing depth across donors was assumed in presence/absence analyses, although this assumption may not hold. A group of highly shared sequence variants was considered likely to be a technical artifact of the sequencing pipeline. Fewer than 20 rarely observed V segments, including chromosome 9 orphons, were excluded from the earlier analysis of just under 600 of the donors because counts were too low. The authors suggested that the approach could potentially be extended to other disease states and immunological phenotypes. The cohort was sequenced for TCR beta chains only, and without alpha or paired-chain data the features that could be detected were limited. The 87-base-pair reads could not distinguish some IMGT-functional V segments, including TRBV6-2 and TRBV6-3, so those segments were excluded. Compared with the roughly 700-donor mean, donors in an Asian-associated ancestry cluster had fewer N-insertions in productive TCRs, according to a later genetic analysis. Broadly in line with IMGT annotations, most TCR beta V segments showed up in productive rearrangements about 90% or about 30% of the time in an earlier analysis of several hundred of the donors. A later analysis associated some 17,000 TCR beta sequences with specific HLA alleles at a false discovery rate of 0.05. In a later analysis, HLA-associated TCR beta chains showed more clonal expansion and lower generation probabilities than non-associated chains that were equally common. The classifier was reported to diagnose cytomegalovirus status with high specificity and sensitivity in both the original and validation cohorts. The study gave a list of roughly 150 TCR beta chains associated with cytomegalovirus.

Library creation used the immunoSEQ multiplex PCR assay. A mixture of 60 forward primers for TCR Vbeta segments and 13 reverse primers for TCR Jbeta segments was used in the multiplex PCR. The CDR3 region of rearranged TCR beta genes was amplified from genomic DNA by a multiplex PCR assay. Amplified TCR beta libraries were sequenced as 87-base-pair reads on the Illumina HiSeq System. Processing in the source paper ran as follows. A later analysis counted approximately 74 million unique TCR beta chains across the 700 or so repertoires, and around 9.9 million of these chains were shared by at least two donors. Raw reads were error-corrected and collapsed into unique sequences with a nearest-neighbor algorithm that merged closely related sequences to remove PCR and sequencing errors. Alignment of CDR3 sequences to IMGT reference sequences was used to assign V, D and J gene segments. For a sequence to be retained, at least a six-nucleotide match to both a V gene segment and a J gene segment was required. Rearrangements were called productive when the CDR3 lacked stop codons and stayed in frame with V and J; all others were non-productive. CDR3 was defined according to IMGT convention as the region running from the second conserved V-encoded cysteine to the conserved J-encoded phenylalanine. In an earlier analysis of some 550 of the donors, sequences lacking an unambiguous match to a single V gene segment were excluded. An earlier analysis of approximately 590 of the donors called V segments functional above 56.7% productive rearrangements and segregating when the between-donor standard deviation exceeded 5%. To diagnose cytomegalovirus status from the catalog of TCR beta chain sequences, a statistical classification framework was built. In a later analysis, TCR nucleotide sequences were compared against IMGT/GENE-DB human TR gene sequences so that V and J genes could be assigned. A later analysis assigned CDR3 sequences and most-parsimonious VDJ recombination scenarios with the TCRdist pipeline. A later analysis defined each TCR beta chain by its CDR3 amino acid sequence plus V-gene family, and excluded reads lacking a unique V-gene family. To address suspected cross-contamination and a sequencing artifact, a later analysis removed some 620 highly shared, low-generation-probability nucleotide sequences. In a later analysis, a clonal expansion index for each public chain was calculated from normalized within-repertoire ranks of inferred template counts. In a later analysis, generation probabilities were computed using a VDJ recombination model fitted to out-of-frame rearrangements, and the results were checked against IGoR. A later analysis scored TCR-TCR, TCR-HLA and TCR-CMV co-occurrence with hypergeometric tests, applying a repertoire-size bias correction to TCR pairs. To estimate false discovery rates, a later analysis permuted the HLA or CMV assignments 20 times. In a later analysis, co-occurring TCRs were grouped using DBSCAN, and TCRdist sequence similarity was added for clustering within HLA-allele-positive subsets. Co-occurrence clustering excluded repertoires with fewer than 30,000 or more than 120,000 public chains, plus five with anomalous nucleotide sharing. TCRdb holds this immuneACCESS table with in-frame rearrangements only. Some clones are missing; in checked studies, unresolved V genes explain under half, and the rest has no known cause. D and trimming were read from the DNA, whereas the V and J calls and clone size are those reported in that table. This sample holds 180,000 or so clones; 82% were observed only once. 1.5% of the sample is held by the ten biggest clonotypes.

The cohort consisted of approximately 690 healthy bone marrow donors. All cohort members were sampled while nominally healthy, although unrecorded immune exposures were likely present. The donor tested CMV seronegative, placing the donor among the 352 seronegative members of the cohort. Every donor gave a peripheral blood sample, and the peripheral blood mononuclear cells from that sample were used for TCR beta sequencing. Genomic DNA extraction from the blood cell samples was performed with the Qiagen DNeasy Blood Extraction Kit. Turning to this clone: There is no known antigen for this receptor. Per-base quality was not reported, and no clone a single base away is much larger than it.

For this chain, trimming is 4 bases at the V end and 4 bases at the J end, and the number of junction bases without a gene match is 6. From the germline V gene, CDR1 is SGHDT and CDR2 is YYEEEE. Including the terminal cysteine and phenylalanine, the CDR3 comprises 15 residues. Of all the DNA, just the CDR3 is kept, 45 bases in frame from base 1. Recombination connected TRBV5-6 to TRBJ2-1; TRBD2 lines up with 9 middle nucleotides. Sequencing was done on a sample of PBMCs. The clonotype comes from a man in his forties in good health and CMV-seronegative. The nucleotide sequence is TGTGCCAGCAGCAAGGGACTAGCAGAATACAATGAGCAGTTCTTC. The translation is CASSKGLAEYNEQFF. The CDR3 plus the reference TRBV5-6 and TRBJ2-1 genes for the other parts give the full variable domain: DAGVTQSPTHLIKTRGQQVTLRCSPKSGHDTVSWYQQALGQGPQFIFQYYEEEERQRGNFPDRFSGHQFPNYSSELNVNALLLGDSALYLCASSKGLAEYNEQFFGPGTRLTVL.